This T cell receptor (beta chain) emerged from a study of long-term antiretroviral therapy in people with HIV. The CDR3 length is 14 residues. The germline V gene encodes CDR1 SEHNR and CDR2 FQNEAQ (reference sequence). V lost 1 base, J lost 0 bases, and 7 bases lay in between. As for this clone: Its antigen is unknown.

The run of the v3.0 immunoSEQ assay was at survey level. Profiled with immunoSEQ multiplex PCR; TCRdb holds only in-frame clones, not every one. The sample records over 15,000 clones, 75% being singletons. Whole-study findings and limits: Dominance of pre-ART expanded clones persisted, fluctuating and often declining after ART. Dating from the mid-2000s to the late 2010s, the blood was possibly obtained under older ART regimens.

This TCR was sampled from a woman between 45 and 65 years old with HIV. Sequences were derived from unsorted PBMCs, sampled 1.5 years before starting antiretroviral therapy. The V and J genes are TRBV7-9 and TRBJ2-7; D gene ambiguous. The CDR3 reads CASSLGASSYEQYF. The CDR3 DNA reads TGTGCCAGCAGCTTAGGCGCGAGCTCCTACGAGCAGTACTTC.